This TCR beta chain was recovered during a study of shared clonotypes between healthy human individuals. Findings and caveats of the study: Memory subsets generally showed smaller estimated richness than naive subsets did. What limited the represented genetic and exposure-history diversity was the small number of donors. Non-shared clonotypes showed lower generation probabilities than clonotypes common to all four donors. Rarefaction gave evidence that sorted-subset sequencing remained incomplete despite large depth.

Sequencing used immunoSEQ multiplex PCR; TCRdb keeps in-frame clones, though not all of them. Altogether some 240,000 clones are present, approximately 65% being singletons, with the ten largest covering around 10%. In regard to this clone: Antigen unknown.

V lost 2 bases, J lost 2 bases, and 2 bases stayed unmatched. This CDR3 is 16 amino acids long. The germline CDR1 and CDR2 sequences are MNHEY and SMNVEV (reference sequence). This chain links TRBV27 with TRBJ2-5, with 13 bases aligning to TRBD2. The sequence was obtained from a man aged 30 to 45 in good health. The sequenced material came from memory CD4+ T cells sorted from blood. Stated subset: CD45RA-negative fraction. CDR3 protein: CASSLKGLAGQETQYF. CDR3 DNA: TGTGCCAGCAGTTTAAAGGGACTAGCGGGACAAGAGACCCAGTACTTC.